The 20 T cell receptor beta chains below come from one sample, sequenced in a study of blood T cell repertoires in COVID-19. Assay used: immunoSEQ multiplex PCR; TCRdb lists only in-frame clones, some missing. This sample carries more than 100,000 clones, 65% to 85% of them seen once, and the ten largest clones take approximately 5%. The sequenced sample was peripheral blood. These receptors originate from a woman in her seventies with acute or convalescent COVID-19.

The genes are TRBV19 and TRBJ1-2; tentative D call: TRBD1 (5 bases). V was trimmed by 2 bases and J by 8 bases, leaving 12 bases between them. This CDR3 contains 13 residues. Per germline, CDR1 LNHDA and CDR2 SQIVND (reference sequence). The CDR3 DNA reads TGTGCCAGTAGTATACCAGGGCCCAGCGGCTACACCTTC. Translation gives CASSIPGPSGYTF.

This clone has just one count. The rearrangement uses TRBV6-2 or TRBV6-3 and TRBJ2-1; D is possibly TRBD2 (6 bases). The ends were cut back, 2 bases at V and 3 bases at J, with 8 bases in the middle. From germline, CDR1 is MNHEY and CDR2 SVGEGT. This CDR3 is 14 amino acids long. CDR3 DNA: TGTGCCAGCAGTTACCAGACTAGCTACAATGAGCAGTTCTTC. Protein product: CASSYQTSYNEQFF.

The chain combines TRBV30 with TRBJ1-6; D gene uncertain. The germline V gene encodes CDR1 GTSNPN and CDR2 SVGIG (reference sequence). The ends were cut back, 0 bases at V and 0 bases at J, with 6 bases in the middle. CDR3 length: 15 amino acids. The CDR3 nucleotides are TGTGCCTGGAGTGTGGAGAGCTCCTATAATTCACCCCTCCACTTT. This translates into CAWSVESSYNSPLHF.

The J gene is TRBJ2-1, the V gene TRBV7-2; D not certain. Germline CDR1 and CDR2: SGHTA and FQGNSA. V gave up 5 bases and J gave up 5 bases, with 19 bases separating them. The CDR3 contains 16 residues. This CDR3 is CASSKLQHTNDNEQFF. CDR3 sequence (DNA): TGTGCCAGCAGCAAACTCCAGCACACTAACGACAATGAGCAGTTCTTC.

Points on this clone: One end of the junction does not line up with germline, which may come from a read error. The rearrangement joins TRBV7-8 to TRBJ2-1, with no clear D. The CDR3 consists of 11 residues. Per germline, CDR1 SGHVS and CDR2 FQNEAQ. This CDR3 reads CASSSYDEQFF. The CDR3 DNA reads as TGTGCCAGCAGCTCCTACGATGAGCAGTTCTTC.

As DNA, the CDR3 is TGTGCCAGCAGCTTAGATCTAAAAAGGAGTACTGAAGCTTTCTTT. Translation: CASSLDLKRSTEAFF. This rearrangement joins TRBV11-3 to TRBJ1-1, with D hard to call. The CDR3 consists of 15 residues. Germline CDR1 SGHNT, CDR2 YENEEA. Trimming pared 0 bases from V and 5 bases from J, leaving 13 bases between.

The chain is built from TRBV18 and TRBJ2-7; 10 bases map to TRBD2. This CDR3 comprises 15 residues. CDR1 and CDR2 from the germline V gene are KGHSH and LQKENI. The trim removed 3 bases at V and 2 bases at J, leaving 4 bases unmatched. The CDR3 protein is CASSPSSGSPYEQYF. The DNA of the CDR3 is TGTGCCAGCTCACCCTCTAGCGGGAGCCCCTACGAGCAGTACTTC.

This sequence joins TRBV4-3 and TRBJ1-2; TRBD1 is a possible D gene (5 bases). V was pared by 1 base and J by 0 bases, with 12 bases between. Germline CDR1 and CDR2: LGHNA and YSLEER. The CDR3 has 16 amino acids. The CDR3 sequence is CASSQGVVGPNYGYTF. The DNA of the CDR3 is TGCGCCAGCAGCCAAGGAGTCGTGGGGCCTAACTATGGCTACACCTTC.

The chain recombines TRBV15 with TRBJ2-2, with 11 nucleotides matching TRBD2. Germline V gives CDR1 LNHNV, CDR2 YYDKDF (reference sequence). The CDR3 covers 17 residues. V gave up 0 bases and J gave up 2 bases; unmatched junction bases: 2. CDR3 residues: CATSRELAGVNTGELFF. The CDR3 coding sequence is TGTGCCACCAGCAGAGAACTAGCGGGGGTCAACACCGGGGAGCTGTTTTTT.

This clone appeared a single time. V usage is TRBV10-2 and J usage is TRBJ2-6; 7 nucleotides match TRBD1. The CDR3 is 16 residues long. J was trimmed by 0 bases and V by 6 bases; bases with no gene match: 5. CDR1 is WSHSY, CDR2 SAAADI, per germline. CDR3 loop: CASRRTGFSGANVLTF. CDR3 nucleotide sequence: TGCGCCAGCAGAAGGACAGGCTTCTCTGGGGCCAACGTCCTGACTTTC.

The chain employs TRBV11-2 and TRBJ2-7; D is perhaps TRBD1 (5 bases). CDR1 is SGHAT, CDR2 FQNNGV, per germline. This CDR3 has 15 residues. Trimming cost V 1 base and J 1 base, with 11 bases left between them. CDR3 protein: CASSLGRAGSYEQYF. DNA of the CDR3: TGTGCCAGCAGCTTAGGCAGGGCAGGTTCCTACGAGCAGTACTTC.

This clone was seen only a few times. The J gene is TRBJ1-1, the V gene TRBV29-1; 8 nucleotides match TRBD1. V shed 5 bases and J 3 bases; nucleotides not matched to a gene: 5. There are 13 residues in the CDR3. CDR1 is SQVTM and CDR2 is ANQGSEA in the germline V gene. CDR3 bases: TGCAGCGTTTCACAGGGGGTTCACACTGAAGCTTTCTTT. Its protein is CSVSQGVHTEAFF.

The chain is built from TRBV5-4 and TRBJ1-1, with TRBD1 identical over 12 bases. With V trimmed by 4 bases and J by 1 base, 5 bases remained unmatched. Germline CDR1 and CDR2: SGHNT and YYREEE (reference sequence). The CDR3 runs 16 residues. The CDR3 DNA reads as TGTGCCAGCAGCGGCGGGACAGGGGGCTGGAACACTGAAGCTTTCTTT. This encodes CASSGGTGGWNTEAFF.

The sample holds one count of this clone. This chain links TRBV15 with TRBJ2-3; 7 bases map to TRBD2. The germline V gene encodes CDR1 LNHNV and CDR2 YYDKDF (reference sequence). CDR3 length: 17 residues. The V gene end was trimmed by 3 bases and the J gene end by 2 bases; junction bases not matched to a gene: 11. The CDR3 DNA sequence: TGTGCCACCAGCAGGAGGATGGGAGGGACCTACACAGATACGCAGTATTTT. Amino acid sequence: CATSRRMGGTYTDTQYF.

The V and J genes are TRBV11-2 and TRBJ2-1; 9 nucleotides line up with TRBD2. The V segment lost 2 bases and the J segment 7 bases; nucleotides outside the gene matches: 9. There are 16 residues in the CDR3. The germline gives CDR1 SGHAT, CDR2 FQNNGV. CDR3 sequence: CASSLLLLAGINEQFF. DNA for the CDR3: TGTGCCAGCAGCTTACTCCTGCTAGCGGGGATAAATGAGCAGTTCTTC.

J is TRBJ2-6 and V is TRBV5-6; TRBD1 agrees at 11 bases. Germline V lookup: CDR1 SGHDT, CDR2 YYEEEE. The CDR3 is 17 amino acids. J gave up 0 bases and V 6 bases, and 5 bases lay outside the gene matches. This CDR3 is CASNVGTGGSGANVLTF. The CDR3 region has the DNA TGTGCCAGCAACGTAGGGACAGGGGGCTCTGGGGCCAACGTCCTGACTTTC.

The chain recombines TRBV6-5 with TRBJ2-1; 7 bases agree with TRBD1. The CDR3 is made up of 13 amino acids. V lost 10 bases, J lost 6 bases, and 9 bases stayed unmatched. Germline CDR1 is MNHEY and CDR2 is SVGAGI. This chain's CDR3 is CATKTGWGNEQFF. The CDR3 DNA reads TGTGCCACAAAGACAGGGTGGGGCAATGAGCAGTTCTTC.

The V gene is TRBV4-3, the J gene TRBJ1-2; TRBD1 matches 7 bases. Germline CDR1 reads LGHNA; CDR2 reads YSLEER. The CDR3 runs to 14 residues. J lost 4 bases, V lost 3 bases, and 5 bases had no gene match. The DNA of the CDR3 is TGCGCCAGCAGCCATGGGACAGAGTTCTATGGCTACACCTTC. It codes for CASSHGTEFYGYTF.

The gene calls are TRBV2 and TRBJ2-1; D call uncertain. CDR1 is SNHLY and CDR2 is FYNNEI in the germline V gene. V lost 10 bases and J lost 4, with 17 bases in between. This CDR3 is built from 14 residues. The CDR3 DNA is TGTGCCACCTCTACAGCCGGCCCTTACAATGAGCAGTTCTTC. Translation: CATSTAGPYNEQFF.

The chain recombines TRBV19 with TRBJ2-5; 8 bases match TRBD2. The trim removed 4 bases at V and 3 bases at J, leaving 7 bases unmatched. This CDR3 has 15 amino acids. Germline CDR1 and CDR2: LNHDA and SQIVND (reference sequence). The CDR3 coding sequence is TGTGCCAGTAGTACCAACCGGGGGGGGGAAGAGACCCAGTACTTC. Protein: CASSTNRGGEETQYF.